This T cell receptor (beta chain) is drawn from a study of OX40 agonist ivuxolimab in advanced cancers. Study-wide points: At 0.1 to 3.0 mg/kg, clonal expansion of CD4+ and CD8+ blood T cells had occurred by week 6.

As regards this clone: As yet, its antigen is unknown.

V was pared by 6 bases and J by 5 bases, with 21 bases between. The CDR3 has 15 amino acids. The germline V gene encodes CDR1 SGHDT and CDR2 YYEEEE. This table comes from immunoSEQ multiplex PCR, and its TCRdb copy is limited to in-frame clones, with some not included. The sample holds approximately 77,000 clones, approximately 85% seen once. The clonotype comes from an adult with an advanced solid tumor such as melanoma, head and neck, liver or kidney cancer. V gene TRBV5-6 combines with J gene TRBJ2-7; weak D call: TRBD1 (5 bases). The sample here was CD4+ or CD8+ T cells sorted from blood, taken in a trial of the OX40 agonist ivuxolimab. CDR3 nucleotides: TGTGCCAGCAACTCCTGGGGCTTTATAGTCGACGAGCAGTACTTC. Residues: CASNSWGFIVDEQYF.